This T cell receptor beta chain is drawn from a study of cytomegalovirus exposure and HLA in healthy donors. CDR1 is SGHTA, CDR2 FQGTGA, per germline. The CDR3 is made up of 14 amino acids. V shed 5 bases and J 12 bases; nucleotides not matched to a gene: 9. Turning to this clone: The antigen is not known.

Primers for the PCR totalled 60 Vbeta and 13 Jbeta. Using immunoSEQ multiplex PCR, the repertoire was profiled, and TCRdb retains in-frame clones only, with some absent. The table lists almost 200,000 clones, 70% to 80% of them singletons. Whole-study findings and limits: As was reported, the HLA-A and HLA-B alleles of most subjects were accurately predicted from TCR beta sequences. Later analysis associated a missense DCLRE1C variant with TCR beta V- and J-gene trimming. V segments that were indistinguishable, TRBV6-2 and TRBV6-3 among them, were omitted from analysis.

The sample consisted of PBMCs. The receptor was derived from a male donor in good health and CMV-seropositive. The gene calls are TRBV7-3 and TRBJ2-7; TRBD2 matches 14 bases. CDR3 nucleotide sequence: TGTGCCAGCAGCCCCGGGACTAGCGGGAGTCGGAGGTACTTC. Translating it yields CASSPGTSGSRRYF.